The 5 T cell receptor beta chains reported below all come from one sample, sequenced in a study of cytomegalovirus exposure and HLA in healthy donors (dated by TCRdb to 2017 to 2019). The method behind the library was the immunoSEQ multiplex PCR assay. For the multiplex PCR, a mixture combining 60 forward primers for TCR Vbeta segments and 13 reverse primers for TCR Jbeta segments was used. TCRdb mirrors the immuneACCESS table, restricted to in-frame sequences. Some clones are absent from its copies; in checked studies, under half trace to an unresolved V gene, and the reason for the others is unknown. This sample gives some 150,000 clones in total; about four fifths of them show up just once. Less than 3.5% of the sample is taken by the ten largest. Input material: PBMCs. Source of these receptors: a young man in good health and CMV-seronegative.

The V gene is TRBV6-5, the J gene TRBJ1-1; weak D call: TRBD1 (5 bases). With 6 bases removed from V and 1 base from J, the gap between germline ends came to 15 bases. Germline CDR1 MNHEY, CDR2 SVGAGI. This CDR3 is built from 15 residues. For the CDR3, the DNA is TGTGCCAGCAGCCGTAGTGGTAGGGGGAACACTGAAGCTTTCTTT. It translates to CASSRSGRGNTEAFF.

DNA for the CDR3: TGCGCCAGCAGCTTGGCCATATCTAGCGGGGCCTCCTACGAGCAGTACTTC. It is translated as CASSLAISSGASYEQYF. The chain recombines TRBV5-1 with TRBJ2-7, with 9 bases matching TRBD2. V shed 0 bases, J shed 0 bases, and the junction held 7 bases outside the gene matches. The germline V gene has CDR1 SGHRS and CDR2 YFSETQ. The length of the CDR3 is 17 residues.

The chain uses TRBV27 and TRBJ2-7; unclear D gene. The CDR3 spans 17 residues. Germline V lookup: CDR1 MNHEY, CDR2 SMNVEV (reference sequence). Trimming removed 4 bases at V and 0 bases at J, with 19 bases between. This chain's CDR3 is CASSSILGGLSSYEQYF. The CDR3 region has the DNA TGTGCCAGCAGTTCTATCCTTGGCGGATTGAGCTCCTACGAGCAGTACTTC.

This chain joins TRBV5-6 and TRBJ2-4; D possibly corresponds to TRBD1 (6 bases). The CDR3 loop spans 13 amino acids. Between the trimmed V and J ends, which lost 3 bases and 15 bases, there was a span of 19 bases. Germline V lookup: CDR1 SGHDT, CDR2 YYEEEE. For the CDR3, the DNA is TGTGCCAGCAGCTCCCGATCGACAGGCCCTCTGTACTTC. Amino acid sequence: CASSSRSTGPLYF. Supplemented by reference TRBV5-6 and TRBJ2-4, the full variable domain reads DAGVTQSPTHLIKTRGQQVTLRCSPKSGHDTVSWYQQALGQGPQFIFQYYEEEERQRGNFPDRFSGHQFPNYSSELNVNALLLGDSALYLCASSSRSTGPLYFGAGTRLSVL.

The chain carries TRBV15 and TRBJ2-5; D may be TRBD2 (6 bases). The germline gives CDR1 LNHNV, CDR2 YYDKDF (reference sequence). Deletions cut 2 bases from V and 5 bases from J, with 12 bases between. The CDR3 is made up of 14 amino acids. CDR3 in amino acids: CATSRWGVRETQYF. The CDR3 DNA is TGTGCCACCAGCAGATGGGGGGTCCGTGAGACCCAGTACTTC.